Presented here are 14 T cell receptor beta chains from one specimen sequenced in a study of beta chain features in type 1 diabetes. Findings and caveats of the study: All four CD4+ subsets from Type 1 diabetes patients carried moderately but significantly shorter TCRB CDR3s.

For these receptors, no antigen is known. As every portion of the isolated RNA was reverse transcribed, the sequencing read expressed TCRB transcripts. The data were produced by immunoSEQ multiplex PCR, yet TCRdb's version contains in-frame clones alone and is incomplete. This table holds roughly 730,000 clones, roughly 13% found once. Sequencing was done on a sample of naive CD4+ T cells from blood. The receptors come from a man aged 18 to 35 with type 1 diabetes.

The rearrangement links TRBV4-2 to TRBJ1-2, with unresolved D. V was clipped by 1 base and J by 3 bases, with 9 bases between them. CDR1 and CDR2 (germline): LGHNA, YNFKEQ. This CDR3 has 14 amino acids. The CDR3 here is CASSQVALDYGYTF. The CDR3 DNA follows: TGTGCCAGCAGCCAAGTGGCTCTGGACTATGGCTACACCTTC.

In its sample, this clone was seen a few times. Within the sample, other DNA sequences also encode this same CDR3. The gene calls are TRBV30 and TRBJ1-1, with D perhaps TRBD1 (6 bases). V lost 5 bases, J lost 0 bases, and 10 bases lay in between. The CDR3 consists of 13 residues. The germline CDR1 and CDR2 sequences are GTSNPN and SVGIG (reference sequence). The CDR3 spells CAWAGQMNTEAFF. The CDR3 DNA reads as TGTGCCTGGGCAGGACAGATGAACACTGAAGCTTTCTTT.

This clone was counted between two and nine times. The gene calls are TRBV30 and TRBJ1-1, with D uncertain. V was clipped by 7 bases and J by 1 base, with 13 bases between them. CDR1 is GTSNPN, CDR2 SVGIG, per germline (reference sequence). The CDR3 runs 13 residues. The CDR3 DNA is TGTGCCTTGGAATCACCGAGGAACACTGAAGCTTTCTTT. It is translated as CALESPRNTEAFF.

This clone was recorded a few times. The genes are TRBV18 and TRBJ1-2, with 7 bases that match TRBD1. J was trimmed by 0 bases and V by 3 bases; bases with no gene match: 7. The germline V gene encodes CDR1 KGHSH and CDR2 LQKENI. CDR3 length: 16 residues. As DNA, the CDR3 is TGTGCCAGCTCACCCTCCGGGACAGTCTCTAACTATGGCTACACCTTC. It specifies CASSPSGTVSNYGYTF.

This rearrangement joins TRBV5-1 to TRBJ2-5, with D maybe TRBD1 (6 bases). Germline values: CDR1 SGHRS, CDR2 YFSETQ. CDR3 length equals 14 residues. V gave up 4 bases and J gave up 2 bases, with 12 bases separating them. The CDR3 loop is CASSPGQPQETQYF. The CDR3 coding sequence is TGCGCCAGCAGCCCCGGACAGCCTCAAGAGACCCAGTACTTC.

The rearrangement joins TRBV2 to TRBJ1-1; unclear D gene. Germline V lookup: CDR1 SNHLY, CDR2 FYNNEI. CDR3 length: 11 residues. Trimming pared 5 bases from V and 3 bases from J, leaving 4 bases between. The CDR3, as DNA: TGTGCCAGCAGTTTAGACACTGAAGCTTTCTTT. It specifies CASSLDTEAFF. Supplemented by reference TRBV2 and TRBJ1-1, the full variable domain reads EPEVTQTPSHQVTQMGQEVILRCVPISNHLYFYWYRQILGQKVEFLVSFYNNEISEKSEIFDDQFSVERPDGSNFTLKIRSTKLEDSAMYFCASSLDTEAFFGQGTRLTVV.

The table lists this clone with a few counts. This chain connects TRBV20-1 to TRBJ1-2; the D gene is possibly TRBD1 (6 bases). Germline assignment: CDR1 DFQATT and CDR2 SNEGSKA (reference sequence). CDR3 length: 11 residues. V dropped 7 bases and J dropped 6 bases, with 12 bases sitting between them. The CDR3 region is CSVTQGNGYTF. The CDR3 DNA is TGCAGTGTTACTCAGGGGAATGGCTACACCTTC.

In DNA form, the CDR3 reads TGTGCCATCAGTGACTCAGGGGGTGAGAATTCACCCCTCCACTTT. This encodes CAISDSGGENSPLHF. V and J are TRBV10-3 and TRBJ1-6; 7 bases are shared with TRBD1. Germline V gives CDR1 ENHRY, CDR2 SYGVKD. The V segment lost 3 bases and the J segment 7 bases; nucleotides outside the gene matches: 6. This CDR3 comprises 15 residues.

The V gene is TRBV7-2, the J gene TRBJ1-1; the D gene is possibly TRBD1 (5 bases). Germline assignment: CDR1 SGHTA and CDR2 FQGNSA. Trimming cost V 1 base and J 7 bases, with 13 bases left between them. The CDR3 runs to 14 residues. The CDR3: CASSLEVGRFEAFF. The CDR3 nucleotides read TGTGCCAGCAGCTTAGAAGTGGGGCGATTTGAAGCTTTCTTT. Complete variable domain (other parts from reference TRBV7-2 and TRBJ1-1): GAGVSQSPSNKVTEKGKDVELRCDPISGHTALYWYRQSLGQGLEFLIYFQGNSAPDKSGLPSDRFSAERTGGSVSTLTIQRTQQEDSAVYLCASSLEVGRFEAFFGQGTRLTVV.

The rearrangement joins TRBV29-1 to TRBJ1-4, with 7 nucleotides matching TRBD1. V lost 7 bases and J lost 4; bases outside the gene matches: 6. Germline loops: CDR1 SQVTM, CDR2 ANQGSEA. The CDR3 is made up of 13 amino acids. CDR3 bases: TGCAGCGGCCGGGACAGCTTTAATGAAAAACTGTTTTTT. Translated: CSGRDSFNEKLFF.

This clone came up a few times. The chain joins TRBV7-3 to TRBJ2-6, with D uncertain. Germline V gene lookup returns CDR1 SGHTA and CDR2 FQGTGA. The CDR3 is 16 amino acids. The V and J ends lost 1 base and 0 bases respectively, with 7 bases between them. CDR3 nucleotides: TGTGCCAGCAGCTTAAAGGGCTCCTCTGGGGCCAACGTCCTGACTTTC. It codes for CASSLKGSSGANVLTF.

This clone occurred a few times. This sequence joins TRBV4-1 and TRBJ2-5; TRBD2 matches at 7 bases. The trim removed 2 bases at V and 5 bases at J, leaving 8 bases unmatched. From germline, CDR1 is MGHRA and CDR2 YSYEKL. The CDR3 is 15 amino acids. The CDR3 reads CASSQSSSGWETQYF. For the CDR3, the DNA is TGCGCCAGCAGCCAAAGTTCTAGCGGATGGGAGACCCAGTACTTC.

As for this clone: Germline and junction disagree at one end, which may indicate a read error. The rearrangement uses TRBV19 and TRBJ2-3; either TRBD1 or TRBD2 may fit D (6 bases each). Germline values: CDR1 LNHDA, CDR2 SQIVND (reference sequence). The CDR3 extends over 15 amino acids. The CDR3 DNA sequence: TGTGCCAGTAGGATAGGGGGACAAGGAGGGGATACGCAGTATTTT. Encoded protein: CASRIGGQGGDTQYF.

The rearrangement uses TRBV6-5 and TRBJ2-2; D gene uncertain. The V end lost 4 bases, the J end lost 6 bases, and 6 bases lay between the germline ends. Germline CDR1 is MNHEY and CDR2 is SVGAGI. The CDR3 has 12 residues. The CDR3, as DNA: TGTGCCAGCAGTTGGAGCGCCGGGGAGCTGTTTTTT. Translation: CASSWSAGELFF.